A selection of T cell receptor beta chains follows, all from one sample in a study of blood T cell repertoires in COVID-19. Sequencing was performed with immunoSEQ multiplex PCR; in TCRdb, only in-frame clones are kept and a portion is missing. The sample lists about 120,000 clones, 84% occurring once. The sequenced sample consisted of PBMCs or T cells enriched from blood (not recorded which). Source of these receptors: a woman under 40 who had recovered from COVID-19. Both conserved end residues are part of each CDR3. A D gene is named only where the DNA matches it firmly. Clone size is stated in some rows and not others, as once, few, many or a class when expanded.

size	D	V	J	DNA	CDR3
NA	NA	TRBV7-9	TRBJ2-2	TGTGCCAGCAGCTCTACGATAACCGGGGAGCTGTTTTTT	CASSSTITGELFF
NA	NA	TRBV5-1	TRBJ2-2	TGCGCCAGCAGCTCACCAGCCGGGACTCCGAGGACCGGGGAGCTGTTTTTT	CASSSPAGTPRTGELFF
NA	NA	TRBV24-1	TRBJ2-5	TGTGCCACCAGTGCCAAACGGACACTCATCCAAGAGACCCAGTACTTC	CATSAKRTLIQETQYF
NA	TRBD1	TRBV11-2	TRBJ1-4	TGTGCCAGCAGCTTTGGGACAGGGCATGAAAAACTGTTTTTT	CASSFGTGHEKLFF
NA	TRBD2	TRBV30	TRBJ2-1	TGTGCCCACCACGATTCTAGCGGAGATATCAATGAGCAGTTCTTC	CAHHDSSGDINEQFF
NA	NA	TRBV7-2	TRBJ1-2	TGTGCCAGCAGCTTATTAGCGGGAACTAATAACTATGGCTACACCTTC	CASSLLAGTNNYGYTF
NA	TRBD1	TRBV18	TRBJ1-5	TGTGCCAGCTCACCAGACAGGGATCAGCCCCAGCATTTT	CASSPDRDQPQHF
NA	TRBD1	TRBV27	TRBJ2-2	TGTGCCAGCAGGGGGACAGGGGGCACCGGGGAGCTGTTTTTT	CASRGTGGTGELFF
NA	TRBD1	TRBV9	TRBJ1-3	TGTGCCAGCAGCGTCACAGGGGAATTTGATTCCAGGGGAAACACCATATATTTT	CASSVTGEFDSRGNTIYF
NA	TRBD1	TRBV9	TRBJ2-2	TGTGCCAGCAGCCGTACAGGGGCGACGAACACCGGGGAGCTGTTTTTT	CASSRTGATNTGELFF
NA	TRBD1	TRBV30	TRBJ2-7	TGTGCCTGGGGTGGGACAGGGATGGACTACGAGCAGTACTTC	CAWGGTGMDYEQYF
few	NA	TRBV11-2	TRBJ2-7	TGTGCCAGCAGCTTGGGTACTAACGAGCAGTACTTC	CASSLGTNEQYF
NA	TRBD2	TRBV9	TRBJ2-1	TGTGCCAGCAGCGTAACTAGCGGGAGCTCCTACAATGAGCAGTTCTTC	CASSVTSGSSYNEQFF
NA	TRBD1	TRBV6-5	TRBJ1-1	TGTGCCAGCAGGGACAGGGGTTTTTTGAACACTGAAGCTTTCTTT	CASRDRGFLNTEAFF
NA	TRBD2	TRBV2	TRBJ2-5	TGTGCCAGCAGCGGTTCGGGACTAGGAGAGACCCAGTACTTC	CASSGSGLGETQYF
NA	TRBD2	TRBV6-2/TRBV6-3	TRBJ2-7	TGTGCCAGCAGTTACTTCTCTAGCGGGAGGGACGAGCAGTACTTC	CASSYFSSGRDEQYF
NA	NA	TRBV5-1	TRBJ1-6	TGCGCCAGCAGCTTGGACCCTACGGGTGTCTATAATTCACCCCTCCACTTT	CASSLDPTGVYNSPLHF
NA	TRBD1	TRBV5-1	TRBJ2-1	TGCGCCAGCTCGACAGGGTCCTACAATGAGCAGTTCTTC	CASSTGSYNEQFF
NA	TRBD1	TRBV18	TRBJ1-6	TGTGCCAGCTCACCACGGGACAGGGGGAATTCACCCCTCCACTTT	CASSPRDRGNSPLHF
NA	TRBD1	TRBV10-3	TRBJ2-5	TGTGCCATCGGGACAGGGGGCAGAGAGACCCAGTACTTC	CAIGTGGRETQYF
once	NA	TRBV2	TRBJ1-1	TGTGCCAGCACCAAAGACAGGAGGACTGAAGCTTTCTTT	CASTKDRRTEAFF
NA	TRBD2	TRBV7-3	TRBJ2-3	TGTGCCAGCAGCTTTAGCGGGAGCACAGATACGCAGTATTTT	CASSFSGSTDTQYF
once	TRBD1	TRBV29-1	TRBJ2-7	TGCAGCGTCGTCGGGACAGCGGATTACGAGCAGTACTTC	CSVVGTADYEQYF
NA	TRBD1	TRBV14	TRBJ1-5	TGTGCCAGCAGCCAAGATGGGGACAGGATGAATAGCAATCAGCCCCAGCATTTT	CASSQDGDRMNSNQPQHF
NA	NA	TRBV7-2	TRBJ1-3	TGTGCCAGCAGCTTAGGGTTGCGGAGATTCGGAAACACCATATATTTT	CASSLGLRRFGNTIYF
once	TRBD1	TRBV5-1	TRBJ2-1	TGCGCCAGCAGCTTGGAACAGGGGGCGATGTGGGGCAATGAGCAGTTCTTC	CASSLEQGAMWGNEQFF
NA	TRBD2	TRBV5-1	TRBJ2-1	TGCGCCAGCAGCGCGCTGGCGGGAGATGGTGAGCAGTTCTTC	CASSALAGDGEQFF
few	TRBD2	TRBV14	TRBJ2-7	TGTGCCAGCAGCCCTACCTTCGGGACTAGCGGGAGGTACGAGCAGTACTTC	CASSPTFGTSGRYEQYF
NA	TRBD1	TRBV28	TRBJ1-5	TGTGCCAGCAGTGAATTTGACAGGGGGAGCAATCAGCCCCAGCATTTT	CASSEFDRGSNQPQHF
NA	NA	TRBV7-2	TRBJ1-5	TGTGCCAGCAGCTTAGCCAAGCAGGATTGGGGCTATCAGCCCCAGCATTTT	CASSLAKQDWGYQPQHF
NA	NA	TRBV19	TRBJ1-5	TGTGCCAGTACCCCCGGCGGAGTATTCAATCAGCCCCAGCATTTT	CASTPGGVFNQPQHF
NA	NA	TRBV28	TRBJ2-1	TGTGCCAGCAGTGTCCTCAACCGCGATGAGCAGTTCTTC	CASSVLNRDEQFF
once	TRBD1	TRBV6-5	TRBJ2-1	TGTGCCAGCAGTTACGGACAGGGGAGGACCTACAATGAGCAGTTCTTC	CASSYGQGRTYNEQFF
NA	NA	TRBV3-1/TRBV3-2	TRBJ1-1	TGTGCCAGCAGCCGCAAAACTGTAGCAACTGAAGCTTTCTTT	CASSRKTVATEAFF
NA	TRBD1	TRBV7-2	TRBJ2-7	TGTGCCAGCAGCCAGAGGACAGGGGGAACCTACGAGCAGTACTTC	CASSQRTGGTYEQYF
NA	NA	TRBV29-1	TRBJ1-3	TGCAGCGTTGTTGGGCCGGGAAACACCATATATTTT	CSVVGPGNTIYF
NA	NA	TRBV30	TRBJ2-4	TGTGCCTGGAGGTCTCTAGCTCAAAACATTCAGTACTTC	CAWRSLAQNIQYF
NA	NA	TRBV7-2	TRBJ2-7	TGTGCCAGCAGCTTAGCGTTAGCGGAGAAGTTC	CASSLALAEKF